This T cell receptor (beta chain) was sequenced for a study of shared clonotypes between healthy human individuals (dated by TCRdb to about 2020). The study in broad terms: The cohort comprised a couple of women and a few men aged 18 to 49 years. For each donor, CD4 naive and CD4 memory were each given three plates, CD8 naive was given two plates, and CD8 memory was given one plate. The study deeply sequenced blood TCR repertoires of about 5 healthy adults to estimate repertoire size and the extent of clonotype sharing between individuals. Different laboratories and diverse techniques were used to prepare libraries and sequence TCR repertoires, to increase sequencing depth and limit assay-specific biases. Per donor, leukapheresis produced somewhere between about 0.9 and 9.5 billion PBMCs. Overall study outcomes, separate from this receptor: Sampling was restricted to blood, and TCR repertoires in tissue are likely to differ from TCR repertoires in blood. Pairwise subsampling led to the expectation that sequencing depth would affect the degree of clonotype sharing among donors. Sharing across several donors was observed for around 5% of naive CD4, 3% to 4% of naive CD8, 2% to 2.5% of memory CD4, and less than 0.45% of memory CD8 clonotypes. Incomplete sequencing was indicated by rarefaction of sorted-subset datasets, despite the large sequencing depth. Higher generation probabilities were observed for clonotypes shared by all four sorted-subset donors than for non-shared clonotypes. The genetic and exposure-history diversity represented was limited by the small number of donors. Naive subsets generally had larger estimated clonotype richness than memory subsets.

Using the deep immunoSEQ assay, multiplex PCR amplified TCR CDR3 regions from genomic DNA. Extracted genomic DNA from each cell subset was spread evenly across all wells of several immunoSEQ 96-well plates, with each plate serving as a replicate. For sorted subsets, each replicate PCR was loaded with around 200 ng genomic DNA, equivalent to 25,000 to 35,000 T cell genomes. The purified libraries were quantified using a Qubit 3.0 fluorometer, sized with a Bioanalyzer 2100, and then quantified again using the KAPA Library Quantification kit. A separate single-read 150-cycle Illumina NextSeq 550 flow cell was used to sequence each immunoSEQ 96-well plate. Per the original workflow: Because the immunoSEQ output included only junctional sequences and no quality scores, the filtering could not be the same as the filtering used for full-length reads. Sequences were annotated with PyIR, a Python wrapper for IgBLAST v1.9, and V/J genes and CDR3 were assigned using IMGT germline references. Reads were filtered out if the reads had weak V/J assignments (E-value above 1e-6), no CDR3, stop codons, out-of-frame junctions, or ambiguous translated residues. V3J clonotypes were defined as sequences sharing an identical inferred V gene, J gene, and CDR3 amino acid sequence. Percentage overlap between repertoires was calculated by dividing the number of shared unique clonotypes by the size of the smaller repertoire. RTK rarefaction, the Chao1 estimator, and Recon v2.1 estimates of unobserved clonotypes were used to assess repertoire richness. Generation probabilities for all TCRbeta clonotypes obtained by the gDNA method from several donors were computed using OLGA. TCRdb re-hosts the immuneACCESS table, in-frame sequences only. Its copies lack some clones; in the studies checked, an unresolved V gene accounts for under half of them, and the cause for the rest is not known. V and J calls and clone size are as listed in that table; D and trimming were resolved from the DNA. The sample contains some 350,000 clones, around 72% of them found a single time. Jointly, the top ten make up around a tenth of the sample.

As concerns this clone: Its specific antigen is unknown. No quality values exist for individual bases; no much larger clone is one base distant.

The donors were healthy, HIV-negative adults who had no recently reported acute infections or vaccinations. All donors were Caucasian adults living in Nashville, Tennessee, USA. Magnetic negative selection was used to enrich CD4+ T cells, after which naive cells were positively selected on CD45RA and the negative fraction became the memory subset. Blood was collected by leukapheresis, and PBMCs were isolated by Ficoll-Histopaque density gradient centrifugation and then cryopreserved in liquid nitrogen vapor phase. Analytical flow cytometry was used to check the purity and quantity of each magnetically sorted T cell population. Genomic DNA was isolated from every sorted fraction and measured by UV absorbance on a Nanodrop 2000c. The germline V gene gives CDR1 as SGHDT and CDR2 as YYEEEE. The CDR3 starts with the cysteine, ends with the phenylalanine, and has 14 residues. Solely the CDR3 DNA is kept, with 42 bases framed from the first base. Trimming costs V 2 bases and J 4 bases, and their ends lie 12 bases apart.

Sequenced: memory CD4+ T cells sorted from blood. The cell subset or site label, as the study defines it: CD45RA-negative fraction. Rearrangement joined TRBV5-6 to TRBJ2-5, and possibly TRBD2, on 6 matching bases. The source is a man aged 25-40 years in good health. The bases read TGTGCCAGCAGCTTTGGAGGGACCGTAGAGACCCAGTACTTC. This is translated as CASSFGGTVETQYF.